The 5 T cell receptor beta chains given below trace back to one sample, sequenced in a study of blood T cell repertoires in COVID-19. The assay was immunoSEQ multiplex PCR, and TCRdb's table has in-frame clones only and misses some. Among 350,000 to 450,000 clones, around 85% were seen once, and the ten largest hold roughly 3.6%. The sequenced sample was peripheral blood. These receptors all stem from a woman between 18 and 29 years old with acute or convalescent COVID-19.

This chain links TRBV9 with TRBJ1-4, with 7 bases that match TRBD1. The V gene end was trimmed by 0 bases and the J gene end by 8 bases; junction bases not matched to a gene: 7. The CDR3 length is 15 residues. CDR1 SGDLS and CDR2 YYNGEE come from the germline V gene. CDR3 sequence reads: CASSVGGQLGEKLFF. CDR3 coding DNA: TGTGCCAGCAGCGTAGGGGGACAGCTAGGGGAAAAACTGTTTTTT.

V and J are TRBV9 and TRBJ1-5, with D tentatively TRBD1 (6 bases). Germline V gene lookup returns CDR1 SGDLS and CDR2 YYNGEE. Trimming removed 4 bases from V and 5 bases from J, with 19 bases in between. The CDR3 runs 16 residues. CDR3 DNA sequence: TGTGCCAGCAGCCCTCATGCCAGGGGACTAGATCAGCCCCAGCATTTT. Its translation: CASSPHARGLDQPQHF.

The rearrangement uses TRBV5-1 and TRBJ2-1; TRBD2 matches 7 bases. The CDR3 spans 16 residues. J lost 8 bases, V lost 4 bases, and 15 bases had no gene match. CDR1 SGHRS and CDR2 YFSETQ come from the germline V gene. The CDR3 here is CASSGTGGSFADEQFF. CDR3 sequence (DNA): TGCGCCAGCAGCGGAACCGGCGGGAGTTTCGCGGATGAGCAGTTCTTC.

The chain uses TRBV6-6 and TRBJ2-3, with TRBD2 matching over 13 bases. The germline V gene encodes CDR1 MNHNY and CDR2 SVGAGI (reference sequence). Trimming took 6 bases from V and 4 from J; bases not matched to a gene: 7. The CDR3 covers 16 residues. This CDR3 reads CASSGLAGELADTQYF. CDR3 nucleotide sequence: TGTGCCAGCAGCGGACTAGCGGGGGAACTCGCAGATACGCAGTATTTT.

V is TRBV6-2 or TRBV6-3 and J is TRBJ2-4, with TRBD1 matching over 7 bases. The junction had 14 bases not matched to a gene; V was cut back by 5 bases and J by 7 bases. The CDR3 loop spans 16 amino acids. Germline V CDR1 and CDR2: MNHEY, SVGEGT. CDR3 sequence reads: CASSNPFRDSSNIQYF. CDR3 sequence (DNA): TGTGCCAGCAGTAACCCCTTCCGGGACAGTTCGAACATTCAGTACTTC.